A single T cell receptor (beta chain) is shown here with its context. Its target is unknown. The data derive from a study of Ad26.COV2.S vaccination and SARS-CoV-2 variants. Sequenced by immunoSEQ multiplex PCR; TCRdb stores in-frame clones only, minus some. The sample lists 350,000 to 450,000 clones; under 95% were seen once. Study-wide results and limits: Vaccine and placebo recipients had similar non-spike TCR breadth. Relative to placebo recipients, vaccine recipients exhibited elevated spike-specific TCR breadth. Spike-specific CD8+ and CD4+ T cell responses reportedly showed substantial breadth after vaccination.

J lost 5 bases, V lost 6 bases, and 12 bases had no gene match. The V gene's germline CDR1 is MNHEY and CDR2 SVGAGI. The CDR3 has 15 amino acids. J is TRBJ2-7 and V is TRBV6-5; TRBD1 agrees at 8 bases. The material sequenced was peripheral blood, taken after recovery from COVID-19. The sequence was obtained from a human donor who had recovered from COVID-19. The CDR3 DNA reads as TGTGCCAGCAGCGGACAGGGCCAGTCGCTAAACGAGCAGTACTTC. The encoded protein is CASSGQGQSLNEQYF.